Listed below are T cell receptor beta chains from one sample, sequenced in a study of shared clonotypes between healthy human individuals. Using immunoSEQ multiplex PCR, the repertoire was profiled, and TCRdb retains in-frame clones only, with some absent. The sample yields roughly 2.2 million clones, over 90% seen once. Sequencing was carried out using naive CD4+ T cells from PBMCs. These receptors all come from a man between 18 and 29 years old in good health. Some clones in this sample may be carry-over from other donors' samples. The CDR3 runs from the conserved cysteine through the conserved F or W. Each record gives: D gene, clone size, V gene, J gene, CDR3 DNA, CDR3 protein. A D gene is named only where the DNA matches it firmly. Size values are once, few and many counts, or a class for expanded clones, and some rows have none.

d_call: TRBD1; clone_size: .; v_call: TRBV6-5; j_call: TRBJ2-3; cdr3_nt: TGTGCCAGCACCAAGACAGGGGTGGATACGCAGTATTTT; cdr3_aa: CASTKTGVDTQYF
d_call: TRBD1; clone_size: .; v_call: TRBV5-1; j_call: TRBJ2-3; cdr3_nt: TGCGCCAGCAGGAATTCCCGGGACAGAAATAGCACAGATACGCAGTATTTT; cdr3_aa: CASRNSRDRNSTDTQYF
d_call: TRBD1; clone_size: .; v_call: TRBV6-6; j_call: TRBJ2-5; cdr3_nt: TGTGCCAGCAGTTACCGGGACAGGGGGCGCGGAGAGACCCAGTACTTC; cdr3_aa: CASSYRDRGRGETQYF
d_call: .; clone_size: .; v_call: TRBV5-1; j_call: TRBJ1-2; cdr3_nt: TGCGCCAGCAGCTCCGGACGGACTGGGGGCTACACCTTC; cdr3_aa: CASSSGRTGGYTF
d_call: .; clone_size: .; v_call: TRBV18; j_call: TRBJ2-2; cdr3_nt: TGTGCCAGCTCACTCCACGGGAGTTGGGCCGTCACCGGGGAGCTGTTTTTT; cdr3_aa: CASSLHGSWAVTGELFF
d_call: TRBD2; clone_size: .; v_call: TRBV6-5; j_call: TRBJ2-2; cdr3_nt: TGTGCCAGCAGTTACGTATTGCGGGGGGGGGAGCTGTTTTTT; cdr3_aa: CASSYVLRGGELFF
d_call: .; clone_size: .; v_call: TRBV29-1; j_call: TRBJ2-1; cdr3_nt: TGCAGCGTTGGCGGGGACAATGAGCAGTTCTTC; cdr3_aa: CSVGGDNEQFF
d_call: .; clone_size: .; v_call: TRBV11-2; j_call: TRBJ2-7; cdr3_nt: TGTGCCAGCACCTATCTAGGGGCGGGAGAGCAGTACTTC; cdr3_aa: CASTYLGAGEQYF
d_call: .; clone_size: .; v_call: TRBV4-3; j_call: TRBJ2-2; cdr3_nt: TGCGCCAGCAGCCAGAGCGGACAGAACACCGGGGAGCTGTTTTTT; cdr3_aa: CASSQSGQNTGELFF
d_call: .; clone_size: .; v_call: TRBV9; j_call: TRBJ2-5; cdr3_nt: TGTGCCAGCAGCGTAGAACCGTTCGCAGAGACCCAGTACTTC; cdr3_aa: CASSVEPFAETQYF
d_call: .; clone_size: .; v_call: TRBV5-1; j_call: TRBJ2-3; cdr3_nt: TGCGCCAGCACCGCCAGCGGAGCTTTCTCGGATACGCAGTATTTT; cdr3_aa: CASTASGAFSDTQYF
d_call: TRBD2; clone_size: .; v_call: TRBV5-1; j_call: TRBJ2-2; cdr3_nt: TGCGCCAGCAGCTTGACTAGCGGGAGACCCGGGGAGCTGTTTTTT; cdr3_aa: CASSLTSGRPGELFF
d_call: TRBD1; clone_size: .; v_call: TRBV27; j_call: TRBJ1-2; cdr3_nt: TGTGCCAGCAGCCAAATCCGTGGGACAGATAACTATGGCTACACCTTC; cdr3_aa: CASSQIRGTDNYGYTF
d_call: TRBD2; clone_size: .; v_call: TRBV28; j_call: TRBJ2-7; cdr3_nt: TGTGCCAGCCGCGGGGCGGGAGCGGGGTCCTACGAGCAGTACTTC; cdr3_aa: CASRGAGAGSYEQYF
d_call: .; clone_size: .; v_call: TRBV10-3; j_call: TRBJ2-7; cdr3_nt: TGTGCCATCAGCCATACCGTCTCCTACGAGCAGTACTTC; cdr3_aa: CAISHTVSYEQYF
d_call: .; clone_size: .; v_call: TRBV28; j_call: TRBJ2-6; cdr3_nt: TGTGCCAGCAGTTCTCCGGGTGCTGGGGCCAACGTCCTGACTTTC; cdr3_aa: CASSSPGAGANVLTF
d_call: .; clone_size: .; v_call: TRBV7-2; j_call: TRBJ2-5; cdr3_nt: TGTGCCAGCAGCGACGGGGGTATCAGATGGGAAGAGACCCAGTACTTC; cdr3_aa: CASSDGGIRWEETQYF
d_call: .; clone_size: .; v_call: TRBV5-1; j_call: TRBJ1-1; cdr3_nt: TGCGCCAGCAGCGTACAGGGTTTGAACACTGAAGCTTTCTTT; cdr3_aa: CASSVQGLNTEAFF
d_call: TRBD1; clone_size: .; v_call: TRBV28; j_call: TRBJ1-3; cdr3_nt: TGTGCCAGCAGTTACGGACAGGGCGCCTTTTTGGACACCATATATTTT; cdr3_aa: CASSYGQGAFLDTIYF
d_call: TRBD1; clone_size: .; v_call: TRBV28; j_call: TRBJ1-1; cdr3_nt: TGTGCCAGCAGTACCGGGTCAGGGGGCTTACACACTGAAGCTTTCTTT; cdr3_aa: CASSTGSGGLHTEAFF
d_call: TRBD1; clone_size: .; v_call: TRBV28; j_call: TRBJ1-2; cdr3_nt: TGTGCCAGCAGCACCGGGACAGGCTTCGTAAATGGCTACACCTTC; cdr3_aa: CASSTGTGFVNGYTF
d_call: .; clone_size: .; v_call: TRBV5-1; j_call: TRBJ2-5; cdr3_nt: TGCGCCAGCAGCTTGTTAGGCCGACAGAGAACCGCTGTCCGGACCCAGTACTTC; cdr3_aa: CASSLLGRQRTAVRTQYF
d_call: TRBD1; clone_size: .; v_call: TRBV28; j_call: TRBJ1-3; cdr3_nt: TGTGCCACCCGAGGGGGAGGGGGCGCGACTGGAAACACCATATATTTT; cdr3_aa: CATRGGGGATGNTIYF
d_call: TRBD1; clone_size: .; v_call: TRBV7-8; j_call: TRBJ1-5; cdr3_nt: TGTGCCAGCAGCTTACGGGGAGGGGGACAGCAGCCCCAGCATTTT; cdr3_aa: CASSLRGGGQQPQHF
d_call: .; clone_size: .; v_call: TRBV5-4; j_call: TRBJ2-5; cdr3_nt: TGTGCCAGCAGCTACAGGTCTTCGGGGGAGCAGTACTTC; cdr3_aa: CASSYRSSGEQYF
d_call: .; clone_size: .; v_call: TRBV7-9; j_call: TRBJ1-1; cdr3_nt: TGTGCCAGCAGCTTACATACGGGTCCCAACACTGAAGCTTTCTTT; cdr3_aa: CASSLHTGPNTEAFF
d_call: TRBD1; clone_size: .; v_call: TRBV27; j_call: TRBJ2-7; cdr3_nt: TGTGCCAGCAGACCGGGACAGGGGTCCTACGAGCAGTACTTC; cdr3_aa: CASRPGQGSYEQYF
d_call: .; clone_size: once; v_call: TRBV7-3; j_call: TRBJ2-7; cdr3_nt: TGTGCCAGCAGCTTAGTGGGGACAATCGCCTACGAGCAGTACTTC; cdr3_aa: CASSLVGTIAYEQYF
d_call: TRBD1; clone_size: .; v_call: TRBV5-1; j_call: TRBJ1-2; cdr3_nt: TGCGCCAGCAGCTCCCCCGGGACAGGGAGTCACTATGGCTACACCTTC; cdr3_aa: CASSSPGTGSHYGYTF
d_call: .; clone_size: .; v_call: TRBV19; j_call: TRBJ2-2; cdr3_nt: TGTGCCACCGAGAAACAGCGGGCTCCGAACACCGGGGAGCTGTTTTTT; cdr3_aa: CATEKQRAPNTGELFF
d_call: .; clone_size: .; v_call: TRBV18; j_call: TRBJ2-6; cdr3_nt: TGTGCCAGCTCGAATGGGGCTGGGGCCAACGTCCTGACTTTC; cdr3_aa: CASSNGAGANVLTF
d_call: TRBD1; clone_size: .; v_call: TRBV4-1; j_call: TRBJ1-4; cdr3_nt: TGCGCCAGCAGCCGTCCCGGGACAGCTAATGAAAAACTGTTTTTT; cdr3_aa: CASSRPGTANEKLFF
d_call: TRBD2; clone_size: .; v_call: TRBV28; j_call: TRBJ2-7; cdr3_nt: TGTGCCAGCAGCCGACCGGGGCGGGGAGGGTTTAGCTCCTACGAGCAGTACTTC; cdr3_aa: CASSRPGRGGFSSYEQYF
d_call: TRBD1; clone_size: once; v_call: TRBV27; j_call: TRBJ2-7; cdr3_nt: TGTGCCAGCAGTGGGACAGGGGAATTCAACGAGCAGTACTTC; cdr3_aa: CASSGTGEFNEQYF
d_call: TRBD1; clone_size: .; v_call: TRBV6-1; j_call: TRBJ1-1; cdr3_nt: TGTGCCAGCAGTCCGACAGGGGGAGTTGAAGCTTTCTTT; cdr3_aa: CASSPTGGVEAFF
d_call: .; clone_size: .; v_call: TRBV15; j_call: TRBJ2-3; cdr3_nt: TGTGCCACCAGCAGAGTGTTGGGCAGTTTAGGCACAGATACGCAGTATTTT; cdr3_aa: CATSRVLGSLGTDTQYF
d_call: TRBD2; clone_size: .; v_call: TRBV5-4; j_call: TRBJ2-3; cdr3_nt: TGTGCCAGCAGCATCGCAGGTAGCGGGACAAGCACAGATACGCAGTATTTT; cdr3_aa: CASSIAGSGTSTDTQYF
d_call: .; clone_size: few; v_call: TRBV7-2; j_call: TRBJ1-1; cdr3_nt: TGTGCCAGCAGCTTACTCCCGCGGTGGACTGAAGCTTTCTTT; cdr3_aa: CASSLLPRWTEAFF